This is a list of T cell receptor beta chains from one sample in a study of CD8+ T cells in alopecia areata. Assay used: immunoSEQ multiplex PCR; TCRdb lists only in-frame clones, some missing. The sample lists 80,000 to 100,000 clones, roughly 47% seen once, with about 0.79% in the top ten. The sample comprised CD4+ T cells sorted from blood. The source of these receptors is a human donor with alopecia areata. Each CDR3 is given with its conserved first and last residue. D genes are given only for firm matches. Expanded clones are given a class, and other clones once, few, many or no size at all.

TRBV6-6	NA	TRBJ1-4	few	CASSYQGRNEKLFF	TGTGCCAGCAGTTACCAGGGCAGAAATGAAAAACTGTTTTTT
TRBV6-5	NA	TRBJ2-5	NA	CASSYRVNGETQYF	TGTGCCAGCAGTTACAGGGTGAACGGAGAGACCCAGTACTTC
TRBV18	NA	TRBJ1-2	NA	CASSRAVTRDGYTF	TGTGCCAGCTCACGGGCAGTAACGAGGGATGGCTACACCTTC
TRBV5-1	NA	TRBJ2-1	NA	CASTRDHHNEQFF	TGCGCCAGCACCCGTGACCACCACAATGAGCAGTTCTTC
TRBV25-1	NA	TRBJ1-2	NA	CASSEWGAPYGYTF	TGTGCCAGCAGTGAATGGGGGGCTCCCTATGGCTACACCTTC
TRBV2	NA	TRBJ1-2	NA	CASSNLSGGYTF	TGTGCCAGCAGCAACTTATCGGGGGGCTACACCTTC
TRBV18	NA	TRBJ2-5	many	CASSPGEETQYF	TGTGCCAGCTCACCAGGGGAAGAGACCCAGTACTTC
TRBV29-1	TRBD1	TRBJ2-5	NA	CSANTGGRETQYF	TGCAGCGCTAATACAGGGGGAAGGGAGACCCAGTACTTC
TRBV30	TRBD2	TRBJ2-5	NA	CAWSTWGGLAETQYF	TGTGCCTGGAGTACCTGGGGGGGATTGGCGGAGACCCAGTACTTC
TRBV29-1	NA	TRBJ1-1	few	CSVGGNNPANTEAFF	TGCAGCGTTGGGGGGAACAATCCCGCCAACACTGAAGCTTTCTTT
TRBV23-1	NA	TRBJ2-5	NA	CASNEGQYF	TGCGCCAGCAACGAGGGCCAGTACTTC
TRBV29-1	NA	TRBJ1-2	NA	CSVLAGYGYTF	TGCAGCGTTCTAGCAGGATATGGCTACACCTTC
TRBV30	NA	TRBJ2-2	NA	CALLVAAEGGELFF	TGTGCCTTGTTGGTAGCGGCAGAAGGCGGGGAGCTGTTTTTT
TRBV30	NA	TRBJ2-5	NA	CAWSRQGRETQYF	TGTGCCTGGAGTAGGCAGGGAAGAGAGACCCAGTACTTC
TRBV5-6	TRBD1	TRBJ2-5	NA	CASGQTEETQYF	TGTGCCTCGGGACAGACAGAAGAGACCCAGTACTTC
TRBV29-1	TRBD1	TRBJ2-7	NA	CSVRGQNSYEQYF	TGCAGCGTTAGGGGACAGAACTCCTACGAGCAGTACTTC
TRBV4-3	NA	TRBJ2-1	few	CASSQDTGGSYNEQFF	TGCGCCAGCAGCCAAGATACTGGGGGCTCCTACAATGAGCAGTTCTTC
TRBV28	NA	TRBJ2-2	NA	CASTVTGELFF	TGTGCCAGCACAGTTACCGGGGAGCTGTTTTTT
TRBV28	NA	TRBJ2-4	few	CASSDGNIQYF	TGTGCCAGCTCGGATGGGAACATTCAGTACTTC
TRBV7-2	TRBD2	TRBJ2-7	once	CASSSGLAGTYEQYF	TGTGCCAGCAGCTCAGGACTAGCGGGGACCTACGAGCAGTACTTC
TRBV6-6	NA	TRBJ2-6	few	CAISGTGLGGANVLTF	TGTGCCATCAGTGGGACGGGGCTAGGAGGGGCCAACGTCCTGACTTTC
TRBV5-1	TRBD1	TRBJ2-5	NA	CASSLPGTGEQETQYF	TGCGCCAGCAGCTTGCCCGGGACAGGGGAGCAAGAGACCCAGTACTTC
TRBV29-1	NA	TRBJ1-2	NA	CSVQVGYGYTF	TGCAGCGTACAGGTCGGCTATGGCTACACCTTC
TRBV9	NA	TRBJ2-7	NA	CASSPPGTGLVGEQYF	TGTGCCAGCAGCCCTCCCGGGACGGGCTTGGTGGGCGAGCAGTACTTC
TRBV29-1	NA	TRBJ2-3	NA	CSVELAGYRDGTDTQYF	TGCAGCGTTGAATTAGCTGGGTACAGGGACGGCACAGATACGCAGTATTTT
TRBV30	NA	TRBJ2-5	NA	CAWNSIPQETQYF	TGTGCCTGGAATAGCATCCCCCAAGAGACCCAGTACTTC
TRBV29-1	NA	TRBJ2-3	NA	CSVGLVDTQYF	TGCAGCGTGGGACTCGTAGATACGCAGTATTTT
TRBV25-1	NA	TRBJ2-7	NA	CASSEFYEQYF	TGTGCCAGCAGTGAATTCTACGAGCAGTACTTC
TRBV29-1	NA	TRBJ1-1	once	CSVEQMMNTEAFF	TGCAGCGTTGAACAGATGATGAACACTGAAGCTTTCTTT
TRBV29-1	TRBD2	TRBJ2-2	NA	CSVVLGGRSTGELFF	TGCAGCGTTGTACTCGGCGGGAGGTCAACCGGGGAGCTGTTTTTT
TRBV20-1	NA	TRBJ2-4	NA	CSAAQNIQYF	TGCAGTGCTGCGCAAAACATTCAGTACTTC
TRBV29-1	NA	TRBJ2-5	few	CSVEVETQYF	TGCAGCGTTGAGGTGGAGACCCAGTACTTC
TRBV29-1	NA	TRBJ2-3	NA	CSVGRFTDTQYF	TGCAGCGTTGGAAGATTCACAGATACGCAGTATTTT
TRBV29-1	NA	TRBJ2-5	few	CSVGTVLRETQYF	TGCAGCGTCGGGACCGTCCTCAGGGAGACCCAGTACTTC